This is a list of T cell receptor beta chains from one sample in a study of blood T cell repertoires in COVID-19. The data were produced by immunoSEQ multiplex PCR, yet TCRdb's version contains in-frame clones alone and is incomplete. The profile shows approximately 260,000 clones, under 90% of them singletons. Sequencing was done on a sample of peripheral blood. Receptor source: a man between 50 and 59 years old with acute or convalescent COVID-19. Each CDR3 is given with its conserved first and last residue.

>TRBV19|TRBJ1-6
CASSMTGYNSPLHF
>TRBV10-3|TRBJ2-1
CAITQLGGGGNSYNEQFF
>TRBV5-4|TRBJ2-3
CASRSGTASDTQYF
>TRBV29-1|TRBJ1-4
CSVAQGGEKLFF
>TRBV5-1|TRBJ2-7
CASNLGLAGGLGEQYF
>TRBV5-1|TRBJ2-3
CASSFSAGGPSRTDTQYF
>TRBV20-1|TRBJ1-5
CSASSGAGQPQHF
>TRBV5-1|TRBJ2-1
CASSLARASGAEQFF
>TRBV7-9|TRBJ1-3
CASSLTVSGNTIYF
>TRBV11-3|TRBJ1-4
CASSSTPTGNEKLFF
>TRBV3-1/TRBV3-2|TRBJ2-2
CASSQGERRGGELFF
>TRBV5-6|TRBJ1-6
CASSLSGDYNSPLHF
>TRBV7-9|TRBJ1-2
CASSPAGQRGRGYTF
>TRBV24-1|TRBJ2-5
CATSDSRVVQETQYF
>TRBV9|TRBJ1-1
CASSLPGTDFEAFF
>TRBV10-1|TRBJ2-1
CASRGTGSNEQFF
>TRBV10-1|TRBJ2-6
CASSESGTSGANVLTF
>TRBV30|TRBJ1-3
CAWSYVASGNTIYF
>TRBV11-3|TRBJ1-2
CASSQGSSYGYTF
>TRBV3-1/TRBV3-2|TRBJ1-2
CASSQEGSGRAYGYTF
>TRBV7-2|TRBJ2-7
CASSTQGLYEQYF